These 27 T cell receptor beta chains came from one sample sequenced in a study of blood T cell repertoires in COVID-19. Clones were sequenced by immunoSEQ multiplex PCR, and TCRdb holds only the in-frame ones, with some missing. The data hold hundreds of thousands of clones, with approximately 86% observed a single time. Sequenced material: PBMCs or T cells enriched from blood (not recorded which). The receptors derive from a woman in her forties or fifties with acute COVID-19.

V usage is TRBV11-3 and J usage is TRBJ1-1; possible D gene TRBD1, 5 bases. This CDR3 is built from 15 residues. Trimming left V 5 bases short and J 0 bases short, with 13 bases between. Germline-derived CDR1 and CDR2 are SGHNT and YENEEA. CDR3 amino acids: CASSPGGTVNTEAFF. As DNA, the CDR3 is TGTGCCAGCAGCCCCGGAGGGACGGTGAACACTGAAGCTTTCTTT. Full variable domain (outside the CDR3, taken from reference TRBV11-3 and TRBJ1-1): EAGVVQSPRYKIIEKKQPVAFWCNPISGHNTLYWYLQNLGQGPELLIRYENEEAVDDSQLPKDRFSAERLKGVDSTLKIQPAELGDSAVYLCASSPGGTVNTEAFFGQGTRLTVV.

The rearrangement links TRBV7-2 to TRBJ2-1; 10 bases map to TRBD1. The CDR3 covers 18 residues. V lost 0 bases to trimming and J lost 9 bases; unmatched junction nucleotides: 14. Germline assignment: CDR1 SGHTA and CDR2 FQGNSA. CDR3 in DNA: TGTGCCAGCAGCTTAGCTCCTCTCCGGGACAGGGGACATCGTGAGCAGTTCTTC. Its protein is CASSLAPLRDRGHREQFF.

This chain connects TRBV30 to TRBJ2-2; 7 bases are a match to TRBD2. J lost 6 bases, V lost 4 bases, and 8 bases had no gene match. This CDR3 comprises 14 residues. CDR1 is GTSNPN and CDR2 is SVGIG in the germline V gene (reference sequence). The CDR3 is CAWNGGSVAGELFF. The CDR3, as DNA: TGTGCCTGGAATGGCGGGAGTGTGGCCGGGGAGCTGTTTTTT.

The V gene is TRBV5-5, the J gene TRBJ2-6; 10 nucleotides agree with TRBD1. The V gene's germline CDR1 is SGHKS and CDR2 YYEKEE (reference sequence). V trimming: 3 bases; J trimming: 2 bases; junction bases outside the gene matches: 8. CDR3 size: 18 residues. In nucleotides, the CDR3 is TGTGCCAGCAGCTCCGGGACAGGGGTTCTGACTGGGGCCAACGTCCTGACTTTC. This sequence encodes CASSSGTGVLTGANVLTF.

This sequence joins TRBV21-1 and TRBJ2-1; the D call of TRBD2 is as the table states it, not checked on the DNA. TRBV21-1 is flagged as a pseudogene. The CDR3 spans 19 residues. In nucleotides, the CDR3 is TGTGCCAGCAGCAAAAGACAGGGGGCTGCTAGCGGGAGGGCCACTGAGCAGTTCTTC. This encodes CASSKRQGAASGRATEQFF.

V usage is TRBV29-1 and J usage is TRBJ2-7; 7 bases are a match to TRBD2. The CDR3 runs 13 residues. Germline loops: CDR1 SQVTM, CDR2 ANQGSEA. Losses at the gene ends were 6 bases for V and 0 bases for J; bases not matched to a gene: 5. CDR3: CSVRDYGSYEQYF. Written as DNA, the CDR3 is TGCAGCGTCCGGGACTACGGCTCCTACGAGCAGTACTTC.

The chain employs TRBV18 and TRBJ1-6; D is undetermined. V lost 6 bases to trimming and J lost 2 bases, with 11 bases between them. Germline CDR1 and CDR2: KGHSH and LQKENI. This CDR3 contains 15 residues. CDR3 sequence reads: CASSRVFAYNSPLHF. CDR3 nucleotide sequence: TGTGCCAGCTCCCGGGTGTTTGCCTATAATTCACCCCTCCACTTT.

The genes are TRBV24-1 and TRBJ2-2, with 13 bases fitting TRBD2. Trimming took 5 bases from V and 5 from J; bases not matched to a gene: 13. The V gene's germline CDR1 is KGHDR and CDR2 SFDVKD. This CDR3 is 19 amino acids long. This CDR3 is CATSGVFTSGRASTGELFF. CDR3 nucleotide sequence: TGTGCCACCAGTGGGGTCTTTACTAGCGGGAGGGCGTCGACCGGGGAGCTGTTTTTT.

The rearrangement uses TRBV7-8 and TRBJ1-2; D is unclear. V lost 5 bases and J 6 bases, leaving 22 bases between the germline ends. The CDR3 runs to 16 residues. The V gene's germline CDR1 is SGHVS and CDR2 FQNEAQ. The CDR3 bases are TGTGCCAGCAGCCAGATGACACGTTCCACCGGCGATGGCTACACCTTC. The encoded protein is CASSQMTRSTGDGYTF.

The V gene is TRBV7-6, the J gene TRBJ2-5, with 9 positions matching TRBD2. The CDR3 totals 15 residues. CDR1 and CDR2 from the germline V gene are SGHVS and FNYEAQ. Losses at the gene ends were 7 bases for V and 1 base for J; bases not matched to a gene: 7. DNA of the CDR3: TGTGCCAGCACCCCGGCGGGAGGGTTCCAAGAGACCCAGTACTTC. Its translation: CASTPAGGFQETQYF.

The chain combines TRBV27 with TRBJ2-7; 7 bases align to TRBD1. Germline CDR1 reads MNHEY; CDR2 reads SMNVEV (reference sequence). The length of the CDR3 is 13 residues. Unmatched junction bases numbered 5, after V lost 5 bases and J lost 4 bases. The CDR3 nucleotides are TGTGCCAGCAGTCCCGACAGGGAATACGAGCAGTACTTC. Translation: CASSPDREYEQYF.

The chain recombines TRBV10-3 with TRBJ1-2, with 7 bases fitting TRBD1. The germline V gene encodes CDR1 ENHRY and CDR2 SYGVKD. This CDR3 comprises 13 residues. The V gene end was trimmed by 11 bases and the J gene end by 4 bases; junction bases not matched to a gene: 10. CDR3 DNA sequence: TGTGCCGTCGCCTCACAGGGGATCTATGGCTACACCTTC. This codes for CAVASQGIYGYTF.

The rearrangement links TRBV7-8 to TRBJ2-3, with a weak D call TRBD1 (6 bases). Germline CDR1 SGHVS, CDR2 FQNEAQ. This CDR3 is built from 17 residues. V dropped 1 base and J dropped 1 base, with 15 bases sitting between them. CDR3 residues: CASSLGGWGLRTDTQYF. The CDR3 DNA is TGTGCCAGCAGCTTAGGAGGCTGGGGGCTCCGCACAGATACGCAGTATTTT.

This clone was recorded once. The chain uses TRBV7-6 and TRBJ2-2, with TRBD1 matching over 9 bases. The CDR3 contains 16 residues. V was pared by 6 bases and J by 0 bases, with 5 bases of the junction left unmatched. CDR1 and CDR2 (germline): SGHVS, FNYEAQ. CDR3 protein: CASRQGAFANTGELFF. The DNA of the CDR3 is TGTGCCAGCAGACAGGGGGCTTTCGCGAACACCGGGGAGCTGTTTTTT.

There are a few counts of this clone. The CDR3 here is CASSLGTGGPQETQYF. The CDR3, as DNA: TGTGCCAGCAGTTTAGGGACAGGGGGCCCGCAAGAGACCCAGTACTTC. The chain links TRBV28 to TRBJ2-5; TRBD1 aligns across 12 bases. The V segment lost 2 bases and the J segment 2 bases; nucleotides outside the gene matches: 3. The CDR3 sequence is 16 residues long. Germline CDR1 and CDR2: MDHEN and SYDVKM.

DNA for the CDR3: TGTGCCAGCAGCCTCGGGTGGTCCTACAATGAGCAGTTCTTC. Translated, it gives CASSLGWSYNEQFF. This sequence joins TRBV7-2 and TRBJ2-1; D call uncertain. V was shortened by 5 bases and J by 1 base, with 9 bases between the two germline ends. CDR3 length equals 14 residues. CDR1 is SGHTA, CDR2 FQGNSA, per germline. Full variable domain (remainder filled in from reference TRBV7-2 and TRBJ2-1): GAGVSQSPSNKVTEKGKDVELRCDPISGHTALYWYRQSLGQGLEFLIYFQGNSAPDKSGLPSDRFSAERTGGSVSTLTIQRTQQEDSAVYLCASSLGWSYNEQFFGPGTRLTVL.

This chain joins TRBV28 and TRBJ2-1; D call uncertain. The CDR3 loop spans 14 amino acids. V was shortened by 4 bases and J by 11 bases, with 18 bases between the two germline ends. Germline-derived CDR1 and CDR2 are MDHEN and SYDVKM. CDR3 sequence (DNA): TGTGCCAGCAGTTCGTCTACTGGGCCTCGGAAGCAGTTCTTC. Translation: CASSSSTGPRKQFF. Full variable domain (outside the CDR3, taken from reference TRBV28 and TRBJ2-1): DVKVTQSSRYLVKRTGEKVFLECVQDMDHENMFWYRQDPGLGLRLIYFSYDVKMKEKGDIPEGYSVSREKKERFSLILESASTNQTSMYLCASSSSTGPRKQFFGPGTRLTVL.

On this clone itself: Other DNA sequences in this sample translate to the same CDR3. The chain has TRBV7-3 and TRBJ2-7, with a tentative D call TRBD2 (6 bases). Trimming left V 0 bases short and J 1 base short, with 7 bases between. CDR1 is SGHTA, CDR2 FQGTGA, per germline. The CDR3 is 14 amino acids. CDR3 protein: CASSLTGGSYEQYF. The CDR3 bases are TGTGCCAGCAGCTTAACGGGGGGTTCCTACGAGCAGTACTTC.

The chain employs TRBV12-3 or TRBV12-4 and TRBJ1-3, with no clear D. Trimming pared 4 bases from V and 8 bases from J, leaving 12 bases between. The CDR3 has 13 amino acids. The CDR3 region is CASSSPPWHTIYF. CDR3 nucleotide sequence: TGTGCCAGCAGTTCCCCACCCTGGCACACCATATATTTT.

The chain links TRBV11-2 to TRBJ2-5, with TRBD2 identical over 8 bases. Looked up from germline, CDR1 is SGHAT and CDR2 is FQNNGV. J lost 3 bases, V lost 3 bases, and 6 bases had no gene match. CDR3 length: 15 residues. The CDR3 DNA reads as TGTGCCAGCAGCTTGTTTAGCGGGGTGAAAGAGACCCAGTACTTC. This sequence encodes CASSLFSGVKETQYF.

V and J are TRBV5-1 and TRBJ2-1, with TRBD2 matching 15 bases. Germline V gives CDR1 SGHRS, CDR2 YFSETQ. This CDR3 region has 18 residues. Trimming took 0 bases from V and 4 from J; bases not matched to a gene: 5. The CDR3 sequence: CASSLVGLAGGGYNEQFF. CDR3 in DNA: TGCGCCAGCAGCTTGGTGGGACTAGCGGGAGGCGGGTACAATGAGCAGTTCTTC.

This clone was counted only a few times. The V gene is TRBV5-1, the J gene TRBJ1-2, with TRBD1 identical over 12 bases. The length of the CDR3 is 16 residues. Losses at the gene ends were 4 bases for V and 4 bases for J; bases not matched to a gene: 8. Looked up from germline, CDR1 is SGHRS and CDR2 is YFSETQ. The CDR3 sequence: CASSPGQGAMSYGYTF. For the CDR3, the DNA is TGCGCCAGCAGCCCGGGACAGGGGGCGATGAGCTATGGCTACACCTTC.

In DNA form, the CDR3 reads TGTGCCAGCAGTTACTCAGGACAGGGCTCCAATGAGCAGTTCTTC. The encoded protein is CASSYSGQGSNEQFF. The chain combines TRBV6-5 with TRBJ2-1; 8 nucleotides match TRBD1. The CDR3 covers 15 residues. Germline CDR1 reads MNHEY; CDR2 reads SVGAGI. J was trimmed by 6 bases and V by 0 bases; bases with no gene match: 4.

The rearrangement joins TRBV27 to TRBJ1-1; 8 nucleotides line up with TRBD1. Losses at the gene ends were 5 bases for V and 2 bases for J; bases not matched to a gene: 10. The CDR3 extends over 16 amino acids. The germline V gene has CDR1 MNHEY and CDR2 SMNVEV (reference sequence). CDR3 bases: TGTGCCAGCAGTCCCTTCCCCGGGACAGGTAACACTGAAGCTTTCTTT. This sequence encodes CASSPFPGTGNTEAFF.

The V call is TRBV4-1, the J call TRBJ2-7; 10 positions agree with TRBD1. The CDR3 sequence is 18 residues long. With 5 bases clipped from V and 3 bases from J, the junction kept 16 bases outside the gene matches. CDR1 and CDR2 from the germline V gene are MGHRA and YSYEKL. The DNA of the CDR3 is TGCGCCAGCAGCGCCGGGACAGGGGCCGGGGCCCACCTCTACGAGCAGTACTTC. It codes for CASSAGTGAGAHLYEQYF.

The rearrangement uses TRBV12-3 or TRBV12-4 and TRBJ2-1; D may be TRBD1 (5 bases). The germline V and J ends were trimmed by 8 bases and 7 bases, with 15 bases remaining between them. The length of the CDR3 is 13 residues. The CDR3 loop reads CASSWGAGNEQFF. The CDR3 coding sequence is TGTGCCAGCTCATGGGGCGCCGGAAATGAGCAGTTCTTC.

This chain uses TRBV24-1 with TRBJ2-7; TRBD1 matches at 7 bases. This CDR3 region has 14 residues. Germline values: CDR1 KGHDR, CDR2 SFDVKD. The V segment lost 3 bases and the J segment 3 bases; nucleotides outside the gene matches: 4. The DNA of the CDR3 is TGTGCCACCAGTGATCCCCGGGACAGCTACGAGCAGTACTTC. Translating it yields CATSDPRDSYEQYF.